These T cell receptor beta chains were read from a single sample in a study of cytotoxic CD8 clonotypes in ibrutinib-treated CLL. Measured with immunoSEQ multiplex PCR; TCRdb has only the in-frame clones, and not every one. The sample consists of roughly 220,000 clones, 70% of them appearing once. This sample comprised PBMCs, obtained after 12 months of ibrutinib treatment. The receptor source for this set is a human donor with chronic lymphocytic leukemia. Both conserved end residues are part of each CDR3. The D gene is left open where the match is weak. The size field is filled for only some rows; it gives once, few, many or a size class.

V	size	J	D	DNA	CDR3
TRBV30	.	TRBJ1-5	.	TGTGCCTGGAGTCCCCTGCATGGGGTGAATCAGCCCCAGCATTTT	CAWSPLHGVNQPQHF
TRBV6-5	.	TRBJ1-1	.	TGTGCCAGCAGTAAAAGAGGTGAAGCTTTCTTT	CASSKRGEAFF
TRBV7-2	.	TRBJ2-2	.	TGTGCCAGCAGTCGGAGGCGGGACACCGGGGAGCTGTTTTTT	CASSRRRDTGELFF
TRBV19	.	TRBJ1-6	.	TGTGCCAGTAGCCAACCCGCGGGGGGGGTTTCACCCCTCCACTTT	CASSQPAGGVSPLHF
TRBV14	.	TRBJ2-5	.	TGTGCCAGCAGCCAAGATAGTGGAGCGAAACAAGAGACCCAGTACTTC	CASSQDSGAKQETQYF
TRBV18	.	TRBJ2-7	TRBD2	TGTGCCAGCTCACCATTACGAGCGGGAGCCACCTACGAGCAGTACTTC	CASSPLRAGATYEQYF
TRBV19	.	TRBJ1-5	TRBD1	TGTGCCAGGACAGGGGATAGCAATCAGCCCCAGCATTTT	CARTGDSNQPQHF
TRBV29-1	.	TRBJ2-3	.	TGCAGCGGGAATGGTGATACGCAGTATTTT	CSGNGDTQYF
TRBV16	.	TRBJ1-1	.	TGTGCCAGCAGCCAATCAAGGCAGGGAATCACTGAAGCTTTCTTT	CASSQSRQGITEAFF
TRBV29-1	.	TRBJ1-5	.	TGCAGCGTCGATGATGGGATTCAGCCCCAGCATTTT	CSVDDGIQPQHF
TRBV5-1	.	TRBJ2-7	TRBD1	TGCGCCAGCAGCTCCTACGGGACAGGCCATTCTTCCACCTACGAGCAGTACTTC	CASSSYGTGHSSTYEQYF
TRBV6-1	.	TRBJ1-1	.	TGTGCCAGCAGACATACAGGGAACACTGAAGCTTTCTTT	CASRHTGNTEAFF
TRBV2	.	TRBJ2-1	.	TGTGCCAGCAGTGAGTCGCCAGACTCCTACAATGAGCAGTTCTTC	CASSESPDSYNEQFF
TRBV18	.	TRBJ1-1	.	TGTGCCAGCTCACCAGAGAGGGGAACTGAAGCTTTCTTT	CASSPERGTEAFF
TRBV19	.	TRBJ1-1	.	TGTGCCAGTTTGAATGAGATGAACACTGAAGCTTTCTTT	CASLNEMNTEAFF
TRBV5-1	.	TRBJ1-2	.	TGCGCCAGCAGCTCCTGGGACCGGGTAACAGACTATGGCTACACCTTC	CASSSWDRVTDYGYTF
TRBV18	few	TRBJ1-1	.	TGTGCCAGCTCACCACCGGTGGGGTCGGGAACTGAAGCTTTCTTT	CASSPPVGSGTEAFF
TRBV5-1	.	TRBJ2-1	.	TGCGCCAGCAGCTTCGATAGCGGCCCGTACAATGAGCAGTTCTTC	CASSFDSGPYNEQFF
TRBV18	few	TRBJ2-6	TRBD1	TGTGCCAGCTCACCGACCACAGGGGCCGGGTCTGGGGCCAACGTCCTGACTTTC	CASSPTTGAGSGANVLTF
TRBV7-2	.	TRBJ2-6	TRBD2	TGTGCCAGCAGCTTAACTAGCGGGAGGCATGGGGCCAACGTCCTGACTTTC	CASSLTSGRHGANVLTF
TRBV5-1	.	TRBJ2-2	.	TGCGCCAGCAGCTCCGGACAGTTATACACCGGGGAGCTGTTTTTT	CASSSGQLYTGELFF
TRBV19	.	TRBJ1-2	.	TGTGCCAGTAGTATGCCCGGGGGGCGCAACTATGGCTACACCTTC	CASSMPGGRNYGYTF
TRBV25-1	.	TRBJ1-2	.	TGTGCCAGCAGTGAGCCCACCGGGGCCAGAGTGGGCTACACCTTC	CASSEPTGARVGYTF
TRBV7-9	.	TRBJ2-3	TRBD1	TGTGCCAGCAGCTTCGACAGGGACCGTCGAGTTTCGGGGTCAGATACGCAGTATTTT	CASSFDRDRRVSGSDTQYF
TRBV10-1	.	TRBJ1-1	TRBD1	TGCGCCAGCAGTGAGACCGGGACAGGGGGACCTGAAGCTTTCTTT	CASSETGTGGPEAFF
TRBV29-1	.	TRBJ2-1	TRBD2	TGCAGCGTTTCTATGACTAGCGGCAACTACAATGAGCAGTTCTTC	CSVSMTSGNYNEQFF
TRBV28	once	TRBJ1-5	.	TGTGCCAGCCGACCGCCCGGTGGTTTAGTTGGTCAGCCCCAGCATTTT	CASRPPGGLVGQPQHF
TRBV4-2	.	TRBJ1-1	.	TGTGCCAGCAGCCAAGACTCGGGTAGGCCTGAAGCTTTCTTT	CASSQDSGRPEAFF
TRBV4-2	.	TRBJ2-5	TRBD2	TGTGCCAGCAGCCAACTAAGCGGGGGGGCCGGAGAGACCCAGTACTTC	CASSQLSGGAGETQYF
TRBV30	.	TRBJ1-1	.	TGTGCCTGGAGCGCCTATGGGAATCGCGAAGCTTTCTTT	CAWSAYGNREAFF
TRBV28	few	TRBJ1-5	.	TGTGCCAGCAGTTCCCCAAACTACAATCAGCCCCAGCATTTT	CASSSPNYNQPQHF
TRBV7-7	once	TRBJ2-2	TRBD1	TGTGCTAGCAGCTTGTCAGGGGGCGCTGACGGGGAGCTGTTTTTT	CASSLSGGADGELFF
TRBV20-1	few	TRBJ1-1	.	TGCAGTGCTAGTGAGAACACTGAAGCTTTCTTT	CSASENTEAFF
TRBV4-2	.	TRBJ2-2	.	TGTGCCAGCAGCCAAGAAATTAACTTTAACACCGGGGAGCTGTTTTTT	CASSQEINFNTGELFF
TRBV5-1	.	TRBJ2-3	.	TGCGCCAGCGGGGGGGCTCAAAGTCCGGATACGCAGTATTTT	CASGGAQSPDTQYF
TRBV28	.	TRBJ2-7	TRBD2	TGTGCCAGCAGCCTAAGCGGGACTTCCTACGAGCAGTACTTC	CASSLSGTSYEQYF
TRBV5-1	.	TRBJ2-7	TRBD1	TGCGCCAGCAGCTTTGGGTACACAGGGGACGAGCAGTACTTC	CASSFGYTGDEQYF
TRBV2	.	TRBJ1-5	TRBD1	TGTGCCAGCAGTTGGGACAGACATAGCAATCAGCCCCAGCATTTT	CASSWDRHSNQPQHF
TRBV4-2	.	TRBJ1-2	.	TGTGCCAGCAGCCAAGGGGTTCGGGGCTACACCTTC	CASSQGVRGYTF
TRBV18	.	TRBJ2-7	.	TGTGCCAGCTCACCATCGCCAGCCGGAACCCCGACCTACGAGCAGTACTTC	CASSPSPAGTPTYEQYF
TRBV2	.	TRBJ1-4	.	TGTGCCAGCAGTGTACGGCAGACCGAAAAACTGTTTTTT	CASSVRQTEKLFF
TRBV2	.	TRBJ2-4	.	TGTGCCAGCACTGAGGGGATAGCCAAAAACATTCAGTACTTC	CASTEGIAKNIQYF
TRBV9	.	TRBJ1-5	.	TGTGCCAGCAGCGCCACGTCAGGGAATCAGCCCCAGCATTTT	CASSATSGNQPQHF
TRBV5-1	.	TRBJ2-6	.	TGCGCCAGCTCCGCTAGCTCTGGGGCCAACGTCCTGACTTTC	CASSASSGANVLTF
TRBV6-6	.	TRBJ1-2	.	TGTGCCAGCATAGGGATGTTAGGAGACTATGGCTACACCTTC	CASIGMLGDYGYTF
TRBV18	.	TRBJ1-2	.	TGTGCCAGCTCACCACAGGGTCAACGTGGCTACACCTTC	CASSPQGQRGYTF